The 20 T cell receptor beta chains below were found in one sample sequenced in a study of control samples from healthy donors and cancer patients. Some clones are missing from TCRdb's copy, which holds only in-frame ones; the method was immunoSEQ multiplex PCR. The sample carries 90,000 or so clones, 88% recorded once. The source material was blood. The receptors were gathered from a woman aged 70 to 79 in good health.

The CDR3 protein is CASSPGLLAGSNYGYTF. CDR3 DNA: TGTGCCAGCAGCCCCGGCCTTTTAGCAGGGTCGAACTATGGCTACACCTTC. This chain joins TRBV5-4 and TRBJ1-2, with D tentatively TRBD1 (5 bases). Germline V gene data show CDR1 as SGHNT and CDR2 as YYREEE (reference sequence). This CDR3 is built from 17 residues. Trimming took off 4 bases at V and 2 bases at J, with 21 bases between the two ends.

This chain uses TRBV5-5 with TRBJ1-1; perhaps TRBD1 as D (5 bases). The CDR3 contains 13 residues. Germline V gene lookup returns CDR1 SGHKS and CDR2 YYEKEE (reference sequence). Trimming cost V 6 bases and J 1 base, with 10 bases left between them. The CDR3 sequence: CASTQTGNTEAFF. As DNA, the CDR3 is TGTGCCAGCACCCAAACAGGGAACACTGAAGCTTTCTTT.

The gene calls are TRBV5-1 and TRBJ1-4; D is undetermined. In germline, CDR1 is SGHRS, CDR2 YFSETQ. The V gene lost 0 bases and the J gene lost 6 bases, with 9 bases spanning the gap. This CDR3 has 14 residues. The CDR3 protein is CASSLASGYEKLFF. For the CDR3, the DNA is TGCGCCAGCAGCTTGGCTTCAGGATATGAAAAACTGTTTTTT.

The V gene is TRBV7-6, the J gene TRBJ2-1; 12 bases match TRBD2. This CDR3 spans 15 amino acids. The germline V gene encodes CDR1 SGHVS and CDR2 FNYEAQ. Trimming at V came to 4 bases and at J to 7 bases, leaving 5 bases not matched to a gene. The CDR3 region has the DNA TGTGCCAGCAGCTCACCGGGACTAGCGGGTAATGAGCAGTTCTTC. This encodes CASSSPGLAGNEQFF.

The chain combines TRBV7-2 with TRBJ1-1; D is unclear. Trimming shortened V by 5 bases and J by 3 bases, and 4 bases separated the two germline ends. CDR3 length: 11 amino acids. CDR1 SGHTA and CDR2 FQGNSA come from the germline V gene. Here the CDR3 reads CASSPDTEAFF. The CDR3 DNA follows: TGTGCCAGCAGCCCTGACACTGAAGCTTTCTTT.

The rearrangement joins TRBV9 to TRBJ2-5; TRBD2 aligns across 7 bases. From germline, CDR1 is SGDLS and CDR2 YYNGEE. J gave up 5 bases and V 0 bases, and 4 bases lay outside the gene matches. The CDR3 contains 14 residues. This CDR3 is CASSVAGGGETQYF. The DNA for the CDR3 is TGTGCCAGCAGCGTAGCGGGGGGTGGCGAGACCCAGTACTTC. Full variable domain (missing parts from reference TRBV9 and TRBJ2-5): DSGVTQTPKHLITATGQRVTLRCSPRSGDLSVYWYQQSLDQGLQFLIQYYNGEERAKGNILERFSAQQFPDLHSELNLSSLELGDSALYFCASSVAGGGETQYFGPGTRLLVL.

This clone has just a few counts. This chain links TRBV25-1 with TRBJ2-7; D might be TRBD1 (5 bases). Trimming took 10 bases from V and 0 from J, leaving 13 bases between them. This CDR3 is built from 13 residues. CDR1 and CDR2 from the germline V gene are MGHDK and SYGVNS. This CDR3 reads CATQGVLSYEQYF. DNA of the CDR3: TGTGCCACCCAAGGGGTTCTCTCCTACGAGCAGTACTTC.

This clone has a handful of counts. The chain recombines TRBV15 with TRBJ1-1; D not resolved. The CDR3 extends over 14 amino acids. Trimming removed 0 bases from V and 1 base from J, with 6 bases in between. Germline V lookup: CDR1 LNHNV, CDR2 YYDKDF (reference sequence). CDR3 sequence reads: CATSRDNGNTEAFF. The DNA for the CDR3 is TGTGCCACCAGCAGAGATAACGGGAACACTGAAGCTTTCTTT.

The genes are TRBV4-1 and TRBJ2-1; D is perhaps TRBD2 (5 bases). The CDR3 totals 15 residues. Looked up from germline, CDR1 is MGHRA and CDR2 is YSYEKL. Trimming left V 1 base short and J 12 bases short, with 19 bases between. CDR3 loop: CASSQAEVEVRGQFF. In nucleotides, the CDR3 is TGCGCCAGCAGCCAAGCGGAAGTCGAGGTCCGGGGGCAGTTCTTC.

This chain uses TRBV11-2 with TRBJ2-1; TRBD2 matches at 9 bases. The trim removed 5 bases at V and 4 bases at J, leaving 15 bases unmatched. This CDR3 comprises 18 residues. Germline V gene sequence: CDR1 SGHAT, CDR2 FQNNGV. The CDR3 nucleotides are TGTGCCAGCAGCCCCGGGATGGCGGGAGGGCCCATGTACAATGAGCAGTTCTTC. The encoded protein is CASSPGMAGGPMYNEQFF.

Written as DNA, the CDR3 is TGTGCCAGCAGTGAAGCTTGGCATGGCAATCAGCCCCAGCATTTT. Protein product: CASSEAWHGNQPQHF. The V gene is TRBV6-1, the J gene TRBJ1-5; D not certain. The CDR3 covers 15 residues. Germline V lookup: CDR1 MNHNS, CDR2 SASEGT. The V gene lost 0 bases and the J gene lost 2 bases, with 8 bases spanning the gap.

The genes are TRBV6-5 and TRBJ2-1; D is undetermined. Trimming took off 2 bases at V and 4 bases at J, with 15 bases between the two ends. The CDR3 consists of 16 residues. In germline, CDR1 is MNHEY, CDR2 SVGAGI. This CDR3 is CASSYSGAGFYNEQFF. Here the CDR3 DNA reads TGTGCCAGCAGTTACAGTGGAGCCGGGTTTTACAATGAGCAGTTCTTC.

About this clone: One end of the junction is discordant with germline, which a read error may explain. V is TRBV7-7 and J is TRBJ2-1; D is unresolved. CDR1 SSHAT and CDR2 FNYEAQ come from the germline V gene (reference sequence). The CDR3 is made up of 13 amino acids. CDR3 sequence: CASTFPGPNEQFF. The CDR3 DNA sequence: TGTGCTAGCACCTTCCCCGGACCGAATGAGCAGTTCTTC.

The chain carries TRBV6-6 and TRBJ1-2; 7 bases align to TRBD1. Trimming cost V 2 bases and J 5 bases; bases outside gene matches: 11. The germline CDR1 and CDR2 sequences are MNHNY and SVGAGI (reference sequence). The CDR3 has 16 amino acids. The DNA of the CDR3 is TGTGCCAGCAGTTACCCCAAGGGGGCGGTTTGGTATGGCTACACCTTC. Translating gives CASSYPKGAVWYGYTF.

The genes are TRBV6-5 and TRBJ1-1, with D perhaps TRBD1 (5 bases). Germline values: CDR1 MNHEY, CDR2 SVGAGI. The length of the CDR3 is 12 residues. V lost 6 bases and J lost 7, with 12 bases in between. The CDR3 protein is CASSHVQGEAFF. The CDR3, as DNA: TGTGCCAGCAGCCACGTCCAGGGTGAAGCTTTCTTT.

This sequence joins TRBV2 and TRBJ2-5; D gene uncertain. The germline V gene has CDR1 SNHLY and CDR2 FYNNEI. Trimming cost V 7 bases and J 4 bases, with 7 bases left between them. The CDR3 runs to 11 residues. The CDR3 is CASTVRETQYF. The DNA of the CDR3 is TGTGCCAGCACCGTTCGAGAGACCCAGTACTTC.

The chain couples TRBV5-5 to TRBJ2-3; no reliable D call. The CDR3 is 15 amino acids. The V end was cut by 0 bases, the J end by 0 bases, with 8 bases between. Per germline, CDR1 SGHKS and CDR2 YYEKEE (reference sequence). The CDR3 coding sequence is TGTGCCAGCAGCTTGGAGTCCCTTAGCACAGATACGCAGTATTTT. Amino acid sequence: CASSLESLSTDTQYF. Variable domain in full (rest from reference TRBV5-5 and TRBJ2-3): DAGVTQSPTHLIKTRGQQVTLRCSPISGHKSVSWYQQVLGQGPQFIFQYYEKEERGRGNFPDRFSARQFPNYSSELNVNALLLGDSALYLCASSLESLSTDTQYFGPGTRLTVL.

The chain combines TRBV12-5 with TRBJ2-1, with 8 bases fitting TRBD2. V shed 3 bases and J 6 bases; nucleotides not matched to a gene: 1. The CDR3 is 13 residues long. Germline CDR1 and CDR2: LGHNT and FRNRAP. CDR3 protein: CASGLAGANEQFF. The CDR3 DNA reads TGTGCTAGTGGTTTAGCGGGAGCCAATGAGCAGTTCTTC.

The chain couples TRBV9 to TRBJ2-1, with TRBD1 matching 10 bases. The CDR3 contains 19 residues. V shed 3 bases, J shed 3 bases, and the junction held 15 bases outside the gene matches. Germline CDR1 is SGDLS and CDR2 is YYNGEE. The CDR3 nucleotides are TGTGCCAGCAGCGGGACGGGACAGGGGAAAGGGGGAAACTACAATGAGCAGTTCTTC. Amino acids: CASSGTGQGKGGNYNEQFF.

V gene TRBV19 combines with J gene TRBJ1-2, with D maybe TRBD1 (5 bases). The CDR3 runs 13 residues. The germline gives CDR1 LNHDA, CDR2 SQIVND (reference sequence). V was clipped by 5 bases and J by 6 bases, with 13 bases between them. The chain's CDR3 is CASSAGVWNGYTF. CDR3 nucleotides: TGTGCCAGTAGTGCGGGGGTTTGGAATGGCTACACCTTC.